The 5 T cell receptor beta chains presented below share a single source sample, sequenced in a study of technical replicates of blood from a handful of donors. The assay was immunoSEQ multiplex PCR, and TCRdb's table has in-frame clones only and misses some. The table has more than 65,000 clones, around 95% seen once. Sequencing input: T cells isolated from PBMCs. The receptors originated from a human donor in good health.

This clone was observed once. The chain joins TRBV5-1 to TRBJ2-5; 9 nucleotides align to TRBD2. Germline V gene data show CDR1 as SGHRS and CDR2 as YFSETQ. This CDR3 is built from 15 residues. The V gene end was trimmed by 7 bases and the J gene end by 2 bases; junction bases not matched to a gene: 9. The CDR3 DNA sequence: TGCGCCAGCCGCCGAGCGGGGGGATTACAAGAGACCCAGTACTTC. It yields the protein CASRRAGGLQETQYF.

CDR3 sequence (DNA): TGCGCCAGCAGCTTGGCCGGTGTCGTAGAGACCCAGTACTTC. Encoded protein: CASSLAGVVETQYF. The J gene is TRBJ2-5, the V gene TRBV5-1; no reliable D call. V dropped 0 bases and J dropped 4 bases, with 10 bases sitting between them. In germline, CDR1 is SGHRS, CDR2 YFSETQ. The CDR3 is 14 amino acids.

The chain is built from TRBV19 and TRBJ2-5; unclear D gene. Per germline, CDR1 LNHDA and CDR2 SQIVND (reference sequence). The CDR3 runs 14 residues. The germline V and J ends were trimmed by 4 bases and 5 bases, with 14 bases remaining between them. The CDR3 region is CASSTLSRFETQYF. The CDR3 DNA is TGTGCCAGTAGTACTCTCTCCCGTTTTGAGACCCAGTACTTC.

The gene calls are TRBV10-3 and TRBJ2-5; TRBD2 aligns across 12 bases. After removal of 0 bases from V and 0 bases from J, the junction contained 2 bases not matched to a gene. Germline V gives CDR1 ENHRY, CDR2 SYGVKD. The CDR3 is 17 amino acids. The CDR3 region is CAISESGLAGYQETQYF. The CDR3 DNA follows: TGTGCCATCAGTGAGTCCGGACTAGCGGGGTACCAAGAGACCCAGTACTTC.

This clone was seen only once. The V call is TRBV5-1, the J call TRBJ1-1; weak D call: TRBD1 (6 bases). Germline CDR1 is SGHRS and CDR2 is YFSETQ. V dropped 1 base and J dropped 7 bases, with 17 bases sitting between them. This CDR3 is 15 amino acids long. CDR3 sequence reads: CASSLPKQGLGEAFF. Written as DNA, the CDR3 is TGCGCCAGCAGCTTGCCTAAACAGGGTTTGGGTGAAGCTTTCTTT. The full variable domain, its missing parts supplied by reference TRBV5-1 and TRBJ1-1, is KAGVTQTPRYLIKTRGQQVTLSCSPISGHRSVSWYQQTPGQGLQFLFEYFSETQRNKGNFPGRFSGRQFSNSRSEMNVSTLELGDSALYLCASSLPKQGLGEAFFGQGTRLTVV.